This T cell receptor beta chain appears in the sequencing data of a study of shared clonotypes between healthy human individuals. Study-level results: In contrast to clonotypes shared by all four donors, non-shared clonotypes had lower generation probabilities. Clonotype sharing among donors was expected to depend on sequencing depth. The study sampled only blood, and tissue repertoires likely differ.

Assay: immunoSEQ multiplex PCR; the TCRdb copy retains only in-frame clones and omits some. The sample has around 2,000,000 clones, approximately 94% seen once. Naive CD8 populations comprised CD45RO-negative cells positively selected for CCR7, excluding terminally differentiated effector memory CD45RA+ cells. As concerns this clone: Antigen specificity is unknown.

This TCR was sampled from a man aged 18 to 35 in good health. Some clones in this sample may be carry-over from other donors' samples. The specimen sequenced was naive CD8+ T cells from PBMCs.

CDR3 residues: CASSPLIQVNYNEQFF. CDR3 in DNA: TGTGCCAGCTCACCACTCATTCAGGTCAACTACAATGAGCAGTTCTTC. The V call is TRBV18, the J call TRBJ2-1; D gene unclear. V was pared by 1 base and J by 3 bases, with 13 bases between. Germline V gene lookup returns CDR1 KGHSH and CDR2 LQKENI. The CDR3 has 16 residues.